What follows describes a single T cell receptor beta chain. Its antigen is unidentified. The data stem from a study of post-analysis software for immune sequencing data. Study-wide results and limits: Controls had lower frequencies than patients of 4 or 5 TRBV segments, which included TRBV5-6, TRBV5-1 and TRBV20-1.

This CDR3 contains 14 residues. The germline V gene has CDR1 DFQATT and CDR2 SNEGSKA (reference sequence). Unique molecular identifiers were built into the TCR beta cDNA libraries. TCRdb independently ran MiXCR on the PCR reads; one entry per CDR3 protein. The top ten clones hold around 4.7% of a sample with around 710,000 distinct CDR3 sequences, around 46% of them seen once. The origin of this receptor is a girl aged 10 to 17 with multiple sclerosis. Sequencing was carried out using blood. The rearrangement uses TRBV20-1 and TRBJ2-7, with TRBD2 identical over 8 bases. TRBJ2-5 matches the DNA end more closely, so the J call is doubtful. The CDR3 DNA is TGCAGTGCTTCCCCGGGACTAGTTTTAGAGACCCAGTACTTC. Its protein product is CSASPGLVLETQYF.